This T cell receptor (beta chain) came from a study of patients and donors after allogeneic stem cell transplantation. This clonotype was seen ten or more times. TCRdb reprocessed the RT-PCR reads via MiXCR and lists one record per CDR3 protein. The sample has roughly 940,000 distinct CDR3 sequences; roughly 18% are singletons. V lost 6 bases and J lost 10; bases outside the gene matches: 8. The CDR3 is made up of 14 amino acids. The specimen sequenced was blood, either unsorted or a sorted T cell fraction (not recorded which). The chain employs TRBV12-3 or TRBV12-4 and TRBJ1-6; 8 bases map to TRBD1. The receptor comes from a human donor who was either an allogeneic HSCT recipient or a stem cell or donor lymphocyte infusion donor (not recorded which). It is not recorded whose cells these are; they may come from a transplant donor. CDR3 amino acids: CASSPRQGKSPLHF. The CDR3 nucleotides read TGTGCCAGCAGCCCTAGACAGGGGAAATCACCCCTCCACTTT.